Presented here are 21 T cell receptor beta chains from one specimen sequenced in a study of CD8 T cells in Susac syndrome. The RNA, roughly 0.5 to 1 ug, was put through reverse transcription using random hexamers. Each CDR3 protein is one row after TCRdb ran MiXCR on the immunoSEQ multiplex PCR reads. The table lists roughly 130,000 distinct CDR3 sequences, about 94% of them singletons. The sequenced sample consisted of CD4+ T cells from PBMCs. The source is a human donor with multiple sclerosis.

This rearrangement joins TRBV5-6 to TRBJ2-5; no clear D gene. From germline, CDR1 is SGHDT and CDR2 YYEEEE. Trimming removed 0 bases at V and 5 bases at J, with 11 bases between. The CDR3 is 14 amino acids. DNA of the CDR3: TGTGCCAGCAGCTTGGCTTCTAGGACGGAGACCCAGTACTTC. This translates into CASSLASRTETQYF.

V gene TRBV5-1 combines with J gene TRBJ2-1; no clear D gene. V was trimmed by 7 bases and J by 5 bases, leaving 16 bases between them. Germline values: CDR1 SGHRS, CDR2 YFSETQ. The CDR3 covers 14 residues. Here the CDR3 reads CASRPLGGNNEQFF. CDR3 coding DNA: TGCGCCAGCCGCCCTCTAGGCGGCAACAATGAGCAGTTCTTC.

This rearrangement joins TRBV3-1 to TRBJ1-2; 8 bases map to TRBD1. CDR1 is LGHDT, CDR2 YNNKEL, per germline (reference sequence). V lost 4 bases, J lost 3 bases, and 7 bases stayed unmatched. This CDR3 is 15 amino acids long. The CDR3 is CASSPRTGHYYGYTF. As DNA, the CDR3 is TGTGCCAGCAGCCCGCGGACAGGGCATTACTATGGCTACACCTTC.

The chain couples TRBV12-3 or TRBV12-4 to TRBJ1-1, with D possibly matching TRBD1 (6 bases). This CDR3 comprises 14 residues. Trimming stripped 4 bases from V and 8 bases from J, with 17 bases between. CDR3: CASSYSGWQGEAFF. CDR3 bases: TGTGCCAGCAGTTACTCCGGATGGCAGGGGGAAGCTTTCTTT.

This chain joins TRBV7-6 and TRBJ1-5, with 9 positions matching TRBD1. With V trimmed by 4 bases and J by 4 bases, 5 bases remained unmatched. CDR3 length: 15 amino acids. Germline V gene data show CDR1 as SGHVS and CDR2 as FNYEAQ. The CDR3 DNA reads TGTGCCAGCAGCTCCTCGACAGGGGGGAATCAGCCCCAGCATTTT. Translating gives CASSSSTGGNQPQHF.

This chain uses TRBV6-1 with TRBJ1-4; D unresolved. The ends were cut back, 1 base at V and 11 bases at J, with 11 bases in the middle. Germline V gives CDR1 MNHNS, CDR2 SASEGT. The CDR3 consists of 13 residues. CDR3 loop: CASSEVRLEKLFF. DNA of the CDR3: TGTGCCAGCAGTGAAGTCCGACTGGAGAAACTGTTTTTT.

J is TRBJ2-1 and V is TRBV24-1; a possible D gene is TRBD2 (5 bases). Between the trimmed V and J ends, which lost 4 bases and 3 bases, there was a span of 6 bases. This CDR3 contains 13 residues. Germline lookup yields CDR1 KGHDR and CDR2 SFDVKD. CDR3 protein: CATSEGSYNEQFF. CDR3 bases: TGTGCCACCAGTGAGGGGAGCTACAATGAGCAGTTCTTC.

The chain employs TRBV30 and TRBJ1-2; D perhaps matches TRBD1 (5 bases). Trimming pared 5 bases from V and 2 bases from J, leaving 15 bases between. Looked up from germline, CDR1 is GTSNPN and CDR2 is SVGIG (reference sequence). This CDR3 is 14 amino acids long. The CDR3 region is CAWDKEGWNYGYTF. The DNA for the CDR3 is TGTGCCTGGGACAAGGAGGGGTGGAACTATGGCTACACCTTC. The entire variable domain, with the rest obtained from reference TRBV30 and TRBJ1-2, is as follows: SQTIHQWPATLVQPVGSPLSLECTVEGTSNPNLYWYRQAAGRGLQLLFYSVGIGQISSEVPQNLSASRPQDRQFILSSKKLLLSDSGFYLCAWDKEGWNYGYTFGSGTRLTVV.

V is TRBV6-2 or TRBV6-3 and J is TRBJ1-2; 7 nucleotides align to TRBD1. CDR3 length equals 14 residues. The junction had 7 bases not matched to a gene; V was cut back by 6 bases and J by 3 bases. Germline V gene sequence: CDR1 MNHEY, CDR2 SVGEGT. In DNA, the CDR3 is TGTGCCAGCAGCGGGGACAGTCGCGACTATGGCTACACCTTC. Translation gives CASSGDSRDYGYTF.

This chain connects TRBV5-6 to TRBJ1-2; 7 nucleotides agree with TRBD1. CDR1 is SGHDT, CDR2 YYEEEE, per germline. Trimming cost V 4 bases and J 4 bases; bases outside gene matches: 7. This CDR3 contains 14 residues. The CDR3 nucleotides read TGTGCCAGCAGCCCGACAGGGTGGAGCTATGGCTACACCTTC. This codes for CASSPTGWSYGYTF.

This clonotype was recorded only once. The rearrangement links TRBV30 to TRBJ2-3, with D unresolved. Between the trimmed V and J ends, which lost 0 bases and 0 bases, there was a span of 7 bases. CDR3 size: 14 residues. Looked up from germline, CDR1 is GTSNPN and CDR2 is SVGIG (reference sequence). CDR3 in DNA: TGTGCCTGGAGTGTTCTCCAGAGCACAGATACGCAGTATTTT. Translation: CAWSVLQSTDTQYF. Combining the CDR3 with reference TRBV30 and TRBJ2-3 gives the whole variable domain SQTIHQWPATLVQPVGSPLSLECTVEGTSNPNLYWYRQAAGRGLQLLFYSVGIGQISSEVPQNLSASRPQDRQFILSSKKLLLSDSGFYLCAWSVLQSTDTQYFGPGTRLTVL.

The chain has TRBV27 and TRBJ1-3, with D maybe TRBD1 (5 bases). CDR3 length: 17 amino acids. Germline V gene lookup returns CDR1 MNHEY and CDR2 SMNVEV (reference sequence). V was cut by 1 base and J by 0 bases, with 13 bases left in between. The CDR3, as DNA: TGTGCCAGCAGTTTATTCGCACCAGGGCACTCTGGAAACACCATATATTTT. As protein: CASSLFAPGHSGNTIYF.

The rearrangement joins TRBV7-2 to TRBJ2-7, with D tentatively TRBD1 (6 bases). The CDR3 totals 14 residues. Germline V gene lookup returns CDR1 SGHTA and CDR2 FQGNSA. Trimming pared 5 bases from V and 1 base from J, leaving 12 bases between. The CDR3 DNA reads as TGTGCCAGCAGCCGCACAGGGAATTCCTACGAGCAGTACTTC. This encodes CASSRTGNSYEQYF.

The chain has TRBV11-2 and TRBJ2-7; TRBD2 might be the D (5 bases). The germline CDR1 and CDR2 sequences are SGHAT and FQNNGV. The CDR3 extends over 12 amino acids. Trimming removed 6 bases from V and 2 bases from J, with 8 bases in between. In nucleotides, the CDR3 is TGTGCCAGCAGAATCGGGGCCTACGAGCAGTACTTC. It codes for CASRIGAYEQYF.

The CDR3 loop reads CASSLAGGFSTDTQYF. The DNA for the CDR3 is TGTGCCAGCTCACTAGCGGGAGGATTTAGCACAGATACGCAGTATTTT. V gene TRBV2 combines with J gene TRBJ2-3; 12 nucleotides agree with TRBD2. Trimming removed 8 bases from V and 0 bases from J; junction bases left unmatched: 6. From germline, CDR1 is SNHLY and CDR2 FYNNEI. This CDR3 spans 16 amino acids.

The J gene is TRBJ2-1, the V gene TRBV7-3; D is unresolved. CDR3 length: 14 amino acids. V gave up 6 bases and J gave up 7 bases, with 16 bases separating them. The V gene's germline CDR1 is SGHTA and CDR2 FQGTGA. The CDR3 DNA is TGTGCCAGCAGTTCCCTTTCCCGGTCGAATGAGCAGTTCTTC. Its translation: CASSSLSRSNEQFF.

The chain employs TRBV27 and TRBJ2-7; 8 bases fit TRBD1. Losses at the gene ends were 5 bases for V and 1 base for J; bases not matched to a gene: 13. The CDR3 spans 17 residues. From germline, CDR1 is MNHEY and CDR2 SMNVEV (reference sequence). The CDR3 nucleotides are TGTGCCAGCAGTCCCCCGGAGGACAGGGCTGATTCCTACGAGCAGTACTTC. It is translated as CASSPPEDRADSYEQYF.

The rearrangement uses TRBV7-6 and TRBJ2-3, with TRBD2 matching 9 bases. Germline CDR1 reads SGHVS; CDR2 reads FNYEAQ. The CDR3 runs 16 residues. With V trimmed by 1 base and J by 2 bases, 4 bases remained unmatched. This CDR3 reads CASSLDGGGATDTQYF. CDR3 DNA sequence: TGTGCCAGCAGCTTAGATGGCGGGGGGGCCACAGATACGCAGTATTTT.

This clonotype occurred once. The V and J genes are TRBV10-3 and TRBJ1-2; 8 bases match TRBD1. This CDR3 is 14 amino acids long. Germline lookup yields CDR1 ENHRY and CDR2 SYGVKD. The J segment lost 7 bases and the V segment lost 11 bases, leaving 15 bases of the junction unmatched. The CDR3: CASSPYDRGFGYTF. CDR3 in DNA: TGTGCCTCGTCCCCATACGACAGGGGATTTGGCTACACCTTC.

This clonotype has only one observation. The genes are TRBV7-3 and TRBJ2-1, with 8 bases lining up with TRBD2. The germline V gene has CDR1 SGHTA and CDR2 FQGTGA. J was trimmed by 2 bases and V by 2 bases; bases with no gene match: 5. This CDR3 is built from 16 residues. The CDR3 region is CASSLPPGGTYNEQFF. As DNA, the CDR3 is TGTGCCAGCAGCTTACCTCCGGGGGGGACCTACAATGAGCAGTTCTTC.

The V gene is TRBV5-1, the J gene TRBJ2-3; the D gene is possibly TRBD2 (5 bases). The germline V and J ends were trimmed by 0 bases and 5 bases, with 16 bases remaining between them. The germline gives CDR1 SGHRS, CDR2 YFSETQ. The CDR3 is 16 residues long. CDR3 protein: CASSLVAGTGVDTQYF. Here the CDR3 DNA reads TGCGCCAGCAGCTTGGTCGCGGGCACCGGAGTAGATACGCAGTATTTT.